These 8 T cell receptor beta chains were sequenced from one sample in a study of blood T cell repertoires in COVID-19 (dated by TCRdb to 2018 to 2021). Library creation used the immunoSEQ multiplex PCR assay. Not all clones reach the TCRdb copy of this immuneACCESS table, which keeps in-frame sequences only. Checked studies attribute under half of the gap to unresolved V genes and leave the rest unexplained. Within this sample are about 220,000 clones, with 86% of them counted one time only. The top ten constitute less than 4.5% of the sample. Sequenced material: PBMCs or T cells enriched from blood (not recorded which). The receptors stem from a middle-aged woman with acute COVID-19.

The chain is built from TRBV27 and TRBJ1-2, with D possibly matching TRBD1 (6 bases). The V end was cut by 8 bases, the J end by 4 bases, with 20 bases between. The CDR3 covers 15 residues. Germline CDR1 reads MNHEY; CDR2 reads SMNVEV (reference sequence). In nucleotides, the CDR3 is TGTGCCAGCCTCCATCGGGGAGACAGGAGCTATGGCTACACCTTC. Translating it yields CASLHRGDRSYGYTF.

This clone was recorded a few times. V and J are TRBV5-4 and TRBJ1-4; TRBD1 aligns across 7 bases. Germline trimming cut 4 bases from V and 4 bases from J; bases unmatched to any gene: 7. Germline CDR1 is SGHNT and CDR2 is YYREEE (reference sequence). This CDR3 has 15 residues. CDR3: CASSPGQAINEKLFF. The CDR3 coding sequence is TGTGCCAGCAGCCCCGGACAGGCCATTAATGAAAAACTGTTTTTT.

The chain couples TRBV9 to TRBJ2-6; the D is unclear. Trimming removed 3 bases at V and 4 bases at J, with 14 bases between. CDR1 is SGDLS, CDR2 YYNGEE, per germline. The length of the CDR3 is 16 residues. Here the CDR3 DNA reads TGTGCCAGCAGCGACCGACTGAAAGAAGGGGCCAACGTCCTGACTTTC. It yields the protein CASSDRLKEGANVLTF.

This clone has just a few counts. The CDR3: CASSPGDRSSYEQYV. The CDR3 DNA sequence: TGTGCCAGCTCACCGGGGGACAGAAGCTCCTACGAGCAGTACGTC. The chain couples TRBV18 to TRBJ2-7, with TRBD1 matching over 7 bases. The germline V gene has CDR1 KGHSH and CDR2 LQKENI. The CDR3 sequence is 15 residues long. Trimming removed 3 bases from V and 0 bases from J; junction bases left unmatched: 5.

This clone was observed once. CDR3 DNA sequence: TGTGCCAGCAGAGACATGACAGGGGGCTATGGCTACACCTTC. Its protein product is CASRDMTGGYGYTF. This chain links TRBV6-5 with TRBJ1-2, with 9 bases identical to TRBD1. Germline values: CDR1 MNHEY, CDR2 SVGAGI. The CDR3 is made up of 14 amino acids. Trimming at V came to 6 bases and at J to 4 bases, leaving 6 bases not matched to a gene.

The chain is built from TRBV5-4 and TRBJ2-6; TRBD2 might be the D (5 bases). The CDR3 spans 17 residues. In germline, CDR1 is SGHNT, CDR2 YYREEE (reference sequence). Trimming left V 5 bases short and J 0 bases short, with 15 bases between. The CDR3 spells CASSRVAGSSGANVLTF. CDR3 coding DNA: TGTGCCAGCAGTCGCGTGGCGGGTAGCTCTGGGGCCAACGTCCTGACTTTC.

The gene calls are TRBV10-3 and TRBJ2-5, with TRBD1 matching over 8 bases. CDR1 and CDR2 from the germline V gene are ENHRY and SYGVKD. There are 14 residues in the CDR3. After removal of 3 bases from V and 4 bases from J, the junction contained 4 bases not matched to a gene. CDR3 sequence reads: CAISDRDRLETQYF. The CDR3 nucleotides read TGTGCCATCAGTGATCGGGACAGGCTAGAGACCCAGTACTTC.

The rearrangement joins TRBV9 to TRBJ2-2; 10 nucleotides align to TRBD1. Germline loops: CDR1 SGDLS, CDR2 YYNGEE. The V segment lost 3 bases and the J segment 4 bases; nucleotides outside the gene matches: 6. This CDR3 has 16 residues. Here the CDR3 DNA reads TGTGCCAGCAGCGACCGGGACAGGGGCAGCACCGGGGAGCTGTTTTTT. Amino acids: CASSDRDRGSTGELFF.